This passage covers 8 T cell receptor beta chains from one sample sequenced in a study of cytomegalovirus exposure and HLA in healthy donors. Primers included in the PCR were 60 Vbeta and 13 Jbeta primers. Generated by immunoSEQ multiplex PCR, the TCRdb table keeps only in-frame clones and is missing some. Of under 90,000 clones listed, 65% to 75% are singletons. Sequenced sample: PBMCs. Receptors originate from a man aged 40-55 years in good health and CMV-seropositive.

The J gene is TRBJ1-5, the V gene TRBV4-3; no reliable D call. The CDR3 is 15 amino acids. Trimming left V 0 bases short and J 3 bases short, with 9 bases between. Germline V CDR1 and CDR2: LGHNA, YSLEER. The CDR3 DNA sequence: TGCGCCAGCAGCCAAGATTCGTCGGTCAATCAGCCCCAGCATTTT. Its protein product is CASSQDSSVNQPQHF.

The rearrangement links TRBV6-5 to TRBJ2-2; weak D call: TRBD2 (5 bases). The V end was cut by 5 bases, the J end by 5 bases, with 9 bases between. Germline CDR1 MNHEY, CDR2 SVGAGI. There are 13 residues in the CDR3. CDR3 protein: CASSAPGTGELFF. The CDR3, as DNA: TGTGCCAGCAGTGCCCCGGGAACCGGGGAGCTGTTTTTT.

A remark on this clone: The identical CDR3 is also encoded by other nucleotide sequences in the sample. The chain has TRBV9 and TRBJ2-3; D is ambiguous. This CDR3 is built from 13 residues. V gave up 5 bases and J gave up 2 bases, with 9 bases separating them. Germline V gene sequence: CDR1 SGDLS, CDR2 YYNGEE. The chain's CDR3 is CASSVAPTDTQYF. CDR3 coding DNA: TGTGCCAGCAGTGTGGCTCCCACAGATACGCAGTATTTT.

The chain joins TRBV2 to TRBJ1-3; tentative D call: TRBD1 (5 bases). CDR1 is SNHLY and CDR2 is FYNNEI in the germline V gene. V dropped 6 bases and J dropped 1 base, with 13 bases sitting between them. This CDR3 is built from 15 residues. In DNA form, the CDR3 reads TGTGCCAGCAGGGTCGGGTCAGGGTCTGGAAACACCATATATTTT. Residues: CASRVGSGSGNTIYF.

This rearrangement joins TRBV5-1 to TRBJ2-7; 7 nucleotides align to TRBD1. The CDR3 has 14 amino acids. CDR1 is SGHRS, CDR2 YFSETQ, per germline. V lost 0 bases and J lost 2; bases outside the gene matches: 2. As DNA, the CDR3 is TGCGCCAGCAGCTTGGGGGACAGAACCTACGAGCAGTACTTC. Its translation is CASSLGDRTYEQYF.

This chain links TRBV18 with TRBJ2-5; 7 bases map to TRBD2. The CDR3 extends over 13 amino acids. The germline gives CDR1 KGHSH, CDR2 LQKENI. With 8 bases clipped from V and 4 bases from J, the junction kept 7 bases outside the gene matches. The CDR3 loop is CASIAGVGETQYF. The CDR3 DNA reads TGTGCCAGCATCGCGGGGGTAGGAGAGACCCAGTACTTC.

CDR3 sequence (DNA): TGCGCCAGCAGCCTTCGGACAGGGGGCGCAGGTTATGGCTACACCTTC. The encoded protein is CASSLRTGGAGYGYTF. The chain is built from TRBV5-1 and TRBJ1-2; 11 nucleotides align to TRBD1. Germline V CDR1 and CDR2: SGHRS, YFSETQ. The length of the CDR3 is 16 residues. V shed 4 bases and J 5 bases; nucleotides not matched to a gene: 10.

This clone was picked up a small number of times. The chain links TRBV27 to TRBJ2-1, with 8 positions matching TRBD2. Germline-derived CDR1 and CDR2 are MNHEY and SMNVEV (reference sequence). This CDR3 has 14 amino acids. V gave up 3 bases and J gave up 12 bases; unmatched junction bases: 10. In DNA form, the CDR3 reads TGTGCCAGCAGTTTCGTAGGTAGCGGGGTGTCGCAGTTCTTC. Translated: CASSFVGSGVSQFF.